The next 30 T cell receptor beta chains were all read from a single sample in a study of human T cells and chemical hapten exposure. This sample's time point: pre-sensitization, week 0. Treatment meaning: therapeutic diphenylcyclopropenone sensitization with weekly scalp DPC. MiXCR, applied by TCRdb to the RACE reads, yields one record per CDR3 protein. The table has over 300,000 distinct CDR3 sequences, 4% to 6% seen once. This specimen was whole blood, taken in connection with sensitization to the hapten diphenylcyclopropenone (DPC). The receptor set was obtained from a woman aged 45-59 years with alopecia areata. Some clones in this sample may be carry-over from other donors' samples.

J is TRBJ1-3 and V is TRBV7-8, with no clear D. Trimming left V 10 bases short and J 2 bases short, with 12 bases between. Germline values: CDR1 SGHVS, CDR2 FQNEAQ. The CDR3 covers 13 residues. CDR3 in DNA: TGTGCCACCCGACCGGCAGCTGGAAACACCATATATTTT. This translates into CATRPAAGNTIYF. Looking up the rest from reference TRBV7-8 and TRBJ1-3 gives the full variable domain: GAGVSQSPRYKVAKRGQDVALRCDPISGHVSLFWYQQALGQGPEFLTYFQNEAQLDKSGLPSDRFFAERPEGSVSTLKIQRTQQEDSAVYLCATRPAAGNTIYFGEGSWLTVV.

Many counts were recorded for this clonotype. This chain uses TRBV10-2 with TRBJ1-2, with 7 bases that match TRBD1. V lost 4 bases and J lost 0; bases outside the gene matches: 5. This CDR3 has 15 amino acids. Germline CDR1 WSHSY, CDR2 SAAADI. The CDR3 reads CASSADRDANYGYTF. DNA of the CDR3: TGCGCCAGCAGTGCAGACAGGGACGCTAACTATGGCTACACCTTC.

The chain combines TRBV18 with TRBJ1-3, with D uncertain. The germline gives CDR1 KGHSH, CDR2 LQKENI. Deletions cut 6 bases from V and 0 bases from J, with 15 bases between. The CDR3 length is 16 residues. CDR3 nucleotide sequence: TGTGCCAGCTCCCCTACCGGACTCCGCTCTGGAAACACCATATATTTT. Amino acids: CASSPTGLRSGNTIYF.

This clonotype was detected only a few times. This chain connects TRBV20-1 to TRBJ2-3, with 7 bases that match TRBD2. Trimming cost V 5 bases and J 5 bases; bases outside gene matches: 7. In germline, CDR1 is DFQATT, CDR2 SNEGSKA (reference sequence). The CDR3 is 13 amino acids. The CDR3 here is CSAPGRGGDTQYF. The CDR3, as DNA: TGCAGTGCTCCTGGGAGGGGCGGAGATACGCAGTATTTT.

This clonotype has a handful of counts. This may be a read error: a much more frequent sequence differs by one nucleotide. This CDR3 reads CASSDRRETQYF. The CDR3 DNA reads as TGTGCCAGCAGCGACAGGCGAGAGACCCAGTACTTC. The chain has TRBV7-2 and TRBJ2-5; possible D gene TRBD1, 6 bases. The CDR3 sequence is 12 residues long. Trimming removed 5 bases at V and 4 bases at J, with 8 bases between. Per germline, CDR1 SGHTA and CDR2 FQGNSA.

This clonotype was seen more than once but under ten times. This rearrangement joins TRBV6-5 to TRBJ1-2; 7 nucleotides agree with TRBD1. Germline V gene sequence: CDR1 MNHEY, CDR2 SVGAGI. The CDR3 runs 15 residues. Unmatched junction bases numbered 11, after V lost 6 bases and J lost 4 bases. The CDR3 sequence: CASSPTRDSFYGYTF. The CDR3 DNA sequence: TGTGCCAGCAGCCCTACAAGGGACAGTTTCTATGGCTACACCTTC.

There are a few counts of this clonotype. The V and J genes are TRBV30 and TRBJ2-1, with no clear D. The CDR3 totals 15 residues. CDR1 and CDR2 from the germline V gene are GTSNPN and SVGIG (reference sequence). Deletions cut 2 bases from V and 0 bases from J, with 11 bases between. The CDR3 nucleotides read TGTGCCTGGAGTAACCCCCAGAGCTCCTACAATGAGCAGTTCTTC. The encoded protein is CAWSNPQSSYNEQFF.

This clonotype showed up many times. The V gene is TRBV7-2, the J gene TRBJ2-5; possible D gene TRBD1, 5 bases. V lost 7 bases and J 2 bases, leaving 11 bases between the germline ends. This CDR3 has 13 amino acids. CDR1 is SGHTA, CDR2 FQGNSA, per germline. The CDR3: CASTGLGQETQYF. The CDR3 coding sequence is TGTGCCAGCACAGGGTTGGGTCAAGAGACCCAGTACTTC.

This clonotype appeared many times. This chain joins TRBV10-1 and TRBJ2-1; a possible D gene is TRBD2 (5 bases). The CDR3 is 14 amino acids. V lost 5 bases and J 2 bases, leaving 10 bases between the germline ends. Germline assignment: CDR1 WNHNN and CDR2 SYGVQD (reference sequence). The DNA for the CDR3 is TGCGCCAGCAGTAAGCGGCAAACCTACAATGAGCAGTTCTTC. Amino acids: CASSKRQTYNEQFF.

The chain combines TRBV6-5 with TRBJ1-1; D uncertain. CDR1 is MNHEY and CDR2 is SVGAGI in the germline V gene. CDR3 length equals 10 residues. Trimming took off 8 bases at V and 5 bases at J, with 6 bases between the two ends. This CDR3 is CASLGTEAFF. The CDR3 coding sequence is TGTGCCAGCTTAGGGACTGAAGCTTTCTTT.

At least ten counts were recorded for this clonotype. The CDR3 here is CASSKAPGPEELFF. The CDR3 DNA sequence: TGTGCCAGCAGCAAAGCCCCAGGGCCCGAGGAGCTGTTTTTT. The chain joins TRBV21-1 to TRBJ2-2; TRBD1, as called in the table, went unchecked against the DNA. TRBV21-1 represents a pseudogene. This CDR3 comprises 14 residues.

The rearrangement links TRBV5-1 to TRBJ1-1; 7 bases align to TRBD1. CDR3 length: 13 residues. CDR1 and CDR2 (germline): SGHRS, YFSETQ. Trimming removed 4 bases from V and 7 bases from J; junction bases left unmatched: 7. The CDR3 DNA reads TGCGCCAGCAGCCCATCGGACAGGAGTGAAGCTTTCTTT. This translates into CASSPSDRSEAFF.

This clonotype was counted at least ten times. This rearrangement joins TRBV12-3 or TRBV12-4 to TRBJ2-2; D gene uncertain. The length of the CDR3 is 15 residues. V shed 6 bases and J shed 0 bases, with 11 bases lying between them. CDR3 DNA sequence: TGTGCCAGCAGGCAAGGTGAAGCGAACACCGGGGAGCTGTTTTTT. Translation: CASRQGEANTGELFF.

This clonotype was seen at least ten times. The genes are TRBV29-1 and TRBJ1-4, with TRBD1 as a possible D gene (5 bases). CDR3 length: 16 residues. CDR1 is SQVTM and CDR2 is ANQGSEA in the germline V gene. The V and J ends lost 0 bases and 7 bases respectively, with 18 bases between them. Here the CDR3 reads CSVEEYRSGAGEKLFF. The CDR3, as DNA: TGCAGCGTTGAAGAGTACCGGAGTGGGGCGGGTGAAAAACTGTTTTTT.

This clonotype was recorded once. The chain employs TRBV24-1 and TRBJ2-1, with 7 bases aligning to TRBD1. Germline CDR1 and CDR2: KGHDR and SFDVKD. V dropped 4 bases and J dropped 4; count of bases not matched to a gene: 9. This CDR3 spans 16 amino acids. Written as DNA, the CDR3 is TGTGCCACCAGTGACTGGACAGGACCGAATTACAATGAGCAGTTCTTC. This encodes CATSDWTGPNYNEQFF.

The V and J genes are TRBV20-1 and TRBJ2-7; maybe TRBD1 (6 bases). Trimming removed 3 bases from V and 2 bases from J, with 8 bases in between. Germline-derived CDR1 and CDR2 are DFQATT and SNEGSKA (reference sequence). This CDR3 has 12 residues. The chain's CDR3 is CSARGAAYEQYF. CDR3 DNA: TGCAGTGCTAGGGGGGCAGCCTACGAGCAGTACTTC.

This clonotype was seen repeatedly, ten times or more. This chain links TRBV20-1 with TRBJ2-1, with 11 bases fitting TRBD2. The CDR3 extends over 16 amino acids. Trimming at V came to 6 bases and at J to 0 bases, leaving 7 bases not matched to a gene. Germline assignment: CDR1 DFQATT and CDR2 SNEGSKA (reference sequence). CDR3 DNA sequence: TGCAGTGCCTTACGACTAGCGGGGAGCTCCTACAATGAGCAGTTCTTC. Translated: CSALRLAGSSYNEQFF.

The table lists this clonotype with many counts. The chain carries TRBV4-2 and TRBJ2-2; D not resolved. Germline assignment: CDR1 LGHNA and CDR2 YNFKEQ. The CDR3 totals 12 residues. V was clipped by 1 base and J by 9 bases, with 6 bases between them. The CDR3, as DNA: TGTGCCAGCAGCCAAGGAGCTCGGGAGCTGTTTTTT. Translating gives CASSQGARELFF.

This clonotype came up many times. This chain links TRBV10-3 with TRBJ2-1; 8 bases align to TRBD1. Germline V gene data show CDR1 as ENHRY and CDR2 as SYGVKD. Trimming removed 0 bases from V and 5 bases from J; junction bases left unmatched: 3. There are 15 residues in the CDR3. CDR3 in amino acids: CAISESPDRDNEQFF. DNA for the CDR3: TGTGCCATCAGTGAGTCGCCGGACAGGGACAATGAGCAGTTCTTC.

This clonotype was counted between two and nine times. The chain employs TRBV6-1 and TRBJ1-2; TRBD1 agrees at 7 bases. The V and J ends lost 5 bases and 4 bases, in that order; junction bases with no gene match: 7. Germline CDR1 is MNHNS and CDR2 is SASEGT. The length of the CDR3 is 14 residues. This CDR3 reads CASSRGTVTYGYTF. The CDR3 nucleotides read TGTGCCAGCAGTCGTGGGACAGTCACCTATGGCTACACCTTC.

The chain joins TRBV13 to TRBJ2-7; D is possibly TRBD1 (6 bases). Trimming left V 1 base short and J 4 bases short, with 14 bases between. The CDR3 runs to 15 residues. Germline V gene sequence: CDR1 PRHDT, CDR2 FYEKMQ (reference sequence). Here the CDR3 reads CASSLVGQGWYEQYF. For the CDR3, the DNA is TGTGCCAGCAGCTTAGTAGGGCAGGGGTGGTACGAGCAGTACTTC. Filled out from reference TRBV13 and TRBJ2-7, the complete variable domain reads AAGVIQSPRHLIKEKRETATLKCYPIPRHDTVYWYQQGPGQDPQFLISFYEKMQSDKGSIPDRFSAQQFSDYHSELNMSSLELGDSALYFCASSLVGQGWYEQYFGPGTRLTVT.

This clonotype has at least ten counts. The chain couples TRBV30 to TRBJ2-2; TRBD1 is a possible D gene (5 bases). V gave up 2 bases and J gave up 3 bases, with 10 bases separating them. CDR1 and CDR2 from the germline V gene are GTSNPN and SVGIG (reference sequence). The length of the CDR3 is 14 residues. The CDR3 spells CAWSTSGYTGELFF. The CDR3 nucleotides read TGTGCCTGGAGTACGTCAGGGTACACCGGGGAGCTGTTTTTT.

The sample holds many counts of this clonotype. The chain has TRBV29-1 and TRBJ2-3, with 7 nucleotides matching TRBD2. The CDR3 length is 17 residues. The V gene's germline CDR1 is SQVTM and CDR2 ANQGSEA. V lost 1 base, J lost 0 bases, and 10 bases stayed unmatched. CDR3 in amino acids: CSVEGQGAGASTDTQYF. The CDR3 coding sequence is TGCAGCGTTGAAGGCCAAGGGGCGGGAGCTAGCACAGATACGCAGTATTTT.

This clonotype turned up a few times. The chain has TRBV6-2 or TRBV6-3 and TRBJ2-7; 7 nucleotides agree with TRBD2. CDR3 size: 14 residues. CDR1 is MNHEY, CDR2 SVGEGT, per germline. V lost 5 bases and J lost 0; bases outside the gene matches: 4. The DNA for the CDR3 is TGTGCCAGCAGTATAGCGGGCAGCTCCTACGAGCAGTACTTC. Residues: CASSIAGSSYEQYF.

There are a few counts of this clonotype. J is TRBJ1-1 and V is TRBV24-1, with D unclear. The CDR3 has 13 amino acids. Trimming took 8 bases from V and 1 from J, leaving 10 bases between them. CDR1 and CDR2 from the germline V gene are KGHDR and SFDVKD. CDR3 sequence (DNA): TGTGCCACCAACGGGAGCGAGAACACTGAAGCTTTCTTT. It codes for CATNGSENTEAFF.

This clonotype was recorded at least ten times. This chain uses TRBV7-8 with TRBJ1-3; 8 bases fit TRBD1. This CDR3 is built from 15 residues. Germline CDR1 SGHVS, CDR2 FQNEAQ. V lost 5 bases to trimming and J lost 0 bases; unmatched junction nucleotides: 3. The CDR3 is CASSPDRVSGNTIYF. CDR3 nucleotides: TGTGCCAGCAGCCCGGACAGGGTCTCTGGAAACACCATATATTTT.

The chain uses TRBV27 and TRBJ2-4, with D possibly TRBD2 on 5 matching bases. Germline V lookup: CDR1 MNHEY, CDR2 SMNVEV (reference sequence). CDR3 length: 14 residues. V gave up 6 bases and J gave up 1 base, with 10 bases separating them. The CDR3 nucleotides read TGTGCCAGCAGAACTAGGGCTGCCAAAAACATTCAGTACTTC. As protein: CASRTRAAKNIQYF.

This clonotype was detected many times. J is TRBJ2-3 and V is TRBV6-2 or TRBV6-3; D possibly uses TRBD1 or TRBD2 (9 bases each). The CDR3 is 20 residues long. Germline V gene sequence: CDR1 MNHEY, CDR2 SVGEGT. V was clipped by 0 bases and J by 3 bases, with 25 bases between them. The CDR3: CASSYSLGQGGTSGTDTQYF. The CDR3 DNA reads TGTGCCAGCAGTTACTCCCTGGGACAGGGAGGAACTAGCGGGACAGATACGCAGTATTTT.

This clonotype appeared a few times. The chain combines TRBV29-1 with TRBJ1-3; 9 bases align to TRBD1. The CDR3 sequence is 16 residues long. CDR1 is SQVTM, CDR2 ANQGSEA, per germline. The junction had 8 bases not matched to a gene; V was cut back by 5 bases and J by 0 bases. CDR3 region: CSVSRGQGGSGNTIYF. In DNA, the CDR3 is TGCAGCGTTTCGAGGGGACAGGGAGGCTCTGGAAACACCATATATTTT.

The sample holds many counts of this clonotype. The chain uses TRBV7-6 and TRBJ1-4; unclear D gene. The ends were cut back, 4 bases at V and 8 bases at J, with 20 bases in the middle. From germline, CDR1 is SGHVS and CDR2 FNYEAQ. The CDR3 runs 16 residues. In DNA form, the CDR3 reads TGTGCCAGCAGCTCAGCCGAGGCAGGCGTCCTAGAAAAACTGTTTTTT. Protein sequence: CASSSAEAGVLEKLFF.